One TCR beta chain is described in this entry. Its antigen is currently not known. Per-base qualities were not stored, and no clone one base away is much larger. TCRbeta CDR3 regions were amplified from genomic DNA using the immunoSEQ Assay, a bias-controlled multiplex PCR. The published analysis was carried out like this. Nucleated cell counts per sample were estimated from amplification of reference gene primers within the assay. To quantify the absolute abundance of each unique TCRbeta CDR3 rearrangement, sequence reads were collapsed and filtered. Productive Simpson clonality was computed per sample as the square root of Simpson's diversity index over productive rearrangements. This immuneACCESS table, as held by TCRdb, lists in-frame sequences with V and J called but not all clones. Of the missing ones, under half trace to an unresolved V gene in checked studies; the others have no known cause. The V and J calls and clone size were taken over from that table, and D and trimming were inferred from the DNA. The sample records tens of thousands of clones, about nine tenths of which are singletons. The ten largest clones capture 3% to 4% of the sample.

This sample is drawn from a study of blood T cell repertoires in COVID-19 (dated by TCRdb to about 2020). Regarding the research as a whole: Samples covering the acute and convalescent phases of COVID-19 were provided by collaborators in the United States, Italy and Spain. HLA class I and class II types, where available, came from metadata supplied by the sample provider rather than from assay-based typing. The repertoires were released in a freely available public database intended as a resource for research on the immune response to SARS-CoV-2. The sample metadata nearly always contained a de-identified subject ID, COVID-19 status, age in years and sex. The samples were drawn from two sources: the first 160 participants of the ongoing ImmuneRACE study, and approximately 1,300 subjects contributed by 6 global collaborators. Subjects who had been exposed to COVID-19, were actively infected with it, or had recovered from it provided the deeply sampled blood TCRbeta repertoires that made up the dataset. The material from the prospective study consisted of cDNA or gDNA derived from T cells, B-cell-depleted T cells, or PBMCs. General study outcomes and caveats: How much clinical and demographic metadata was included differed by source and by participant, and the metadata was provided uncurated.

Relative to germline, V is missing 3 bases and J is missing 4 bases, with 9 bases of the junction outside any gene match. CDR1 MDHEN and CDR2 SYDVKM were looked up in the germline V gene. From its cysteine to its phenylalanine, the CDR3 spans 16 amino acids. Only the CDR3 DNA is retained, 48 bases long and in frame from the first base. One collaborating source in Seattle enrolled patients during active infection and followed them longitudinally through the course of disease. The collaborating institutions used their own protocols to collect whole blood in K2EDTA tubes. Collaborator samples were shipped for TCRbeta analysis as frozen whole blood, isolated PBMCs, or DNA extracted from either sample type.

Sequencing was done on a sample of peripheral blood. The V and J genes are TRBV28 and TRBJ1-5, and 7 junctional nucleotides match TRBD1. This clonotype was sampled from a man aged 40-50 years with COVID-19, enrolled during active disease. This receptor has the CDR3 CASSFWGQKGNQPQHF. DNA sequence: TGTGCCAGCAGTTTCTGGGGACAGAAAGGAAATCAGCCCCAGCATTTT.